The rows below give T cell receptor beta chains drawn from one sample of a study of OX40 agonist ivuxolimab in advanced cancers. Clones were sequenced by immunoSEQ multiplex PCR, and TCRdb holds only the in-frame ones, with some missing. The repertoire holds fewer than 40,000 clones, with over 75% as singletons. The source was CD4+ or CD8+ T cells sorted from blood, collected in a trial of the OX40 agonist ivuxolimab. The receptors were sampled from an adult with an advanced solid tumor such as melanoma, head and neck, liver or kidney cancer. The CDR3 runs from the conserved cysteine through the conserved F or W. A D gene is named only where the DNA matches it firmly. Rows may omit the clone size; those that give it use once, few, many or a size class.

.	TRBV18	.	TRBJ2-3	14	CASSPLASTDTQYF	TGTGCCAGCTCACCACTCGCTAGCACAGATACGCAGTATTTT
TRBD1	TRBV18	.	TRBJ2-2	17	CASSPQRTGAGTGELFF	TGTGCCAGCTCACCACAGAGAACAGGGGCAGGGACCGGGGAGCTGTTTTTT
.	TRBV28	.	TRBJ2-7	15	CASSSHRSEFYEQYF	TGTGCCAGCAGTTCGCATAGGTCTGAGTTTTACGAGCAGTACTTC
.	TRBV4-2	.	TRBJ1-6	14	CASSEQGWNSPLHF	TGTGCCAGCAGCGAACAGGGATGGAATTCACCCCTCCACTTT
.	TRBV25-1	.	TRBJ1-2	15	CASSELRSGLYGYTF	TGTGCCAGCAGTGAATTGAGGAGCGGGCTATATGGCTACACCTTC
.	TRBV27	.	TRBJ2-1	13	CASSFQAYNEQFF	TGTGCCAGCAGTTTTCAAGCCTACAATGAGCAGTTCTTC
.	TRBV30	.	TRBJ2-6	15	CAWGKDGYGANVLTF	TGTGCCTGGGGGAAGGACGGGTATGGGGCCAACGTCCTGACTTTC
.	TRBV7-9	.	TRBJ1-1	12	CASSWVRTEAFF	TGTGCCAGCAGCTGGGTTAGGACTGAAGCTTTCTTT
.	TRBV13	.	TRBJ2-7	14	CASSYRDGSYEQYF	TGTGCCAGCAGCTATCGGGACGGTTCCTACGAGCAGTACTTC
.	TRBV7-2	few	TRBJ2-7	16	CASRQSRGTDPYEQYF	TGTGCCAGCAGACAAAGCCGCGGGACCGATCCCTACGAGCAGTACTTC
TRBD2	TRBV29-1	.	TRBJ2-1	14	CSVASGGFYNEQFF	TGCAGCGTTGCCAGCGGGGGTTTCTACAATGAGCAGTTCTTC
.	TRBV7-8	.	TRBJ1-4	15	CASSPRQTLGEKLFF	TGTGCCAGCAGCCCCCGACAGACCTTGGGTGAAAAACTGTTTTTT
.	TRBV6-5	.	TRBJ2-3	14	CASSYRSSTDTQYF	TGTGCCAGCAGTTACAGATCTAGCACAGATACGCAGTATTTT
.	TRBV11-2	.	TRBJ2-2	13	CASSFGGPGELFF	TGTGCCAGCAGCTTCGGGGGGCCCGGGGAGCTGTTTTTT
.	TRBV11-2	.	TRBJ1-3	14	CASSSTIGGNTIYF	TGTGCCAGCAGCTCCACTATAGGTGGAAACACCATATATTTT
TRBD1	TRBV29-1	.	TRBJ1-1	13	CSVGTGMNTEAFF	TGCAGCGTTGGGACAGGGATGAACACTGAAGCTTTCTTT
.	TRBV5-1	.	TRBJ1-2	14	CASRTDSNNYGYTF	TGCGCCAGCAGGACGGACAGCAATAACTATGGCTACACCTTC
.	TRBV5-1	.	TRBJ2-7	14	CASSRDLEDYEQYF	TGCGCCAGCAGCAGGGACCTGGAGGACTACGAGCAGTACTTC
TRBD1	TRBV9	.	TRBJ2-5	14	CASSAGQGAGEQYF	TGTGCCAGCAGCGCGGGACAGGGGGCGGGAGAGCAGTACTTC
TRBD1	TRBV7-9	.	TRBJ1-5	15	CASSLEAGGRQPQHF	TGTGCCAGCAGCTTAGAGGCAGGGGGCCGGCAGCCCCAGCATTTT
TRBD1	TRBV6-1	.	TRBJ1-2	13	CASSGDRGQGYTF	TGTGCCAGCAGTGGGGACAGGGGGCAAGGCTACACCTTC
.	TRBV6-5	.	TRBJ1-2	15	CASSSSRLWEDGYTF	TGTGCCAGCAGTTCCTCTCGGTTATGGGAGGATGGCTACACCTTC
TRBD1	TRBV2	.	TRBJ2-1	15	CASSEPGQGNNEQFF	TGTGCCAGCAGTGAACCGGGACAGGGCAACAATGAGCAGTTCTTC